This record covers a single TCR beta chain. The antigen remains undetermined. These data belong to a study of PD-L1 blockade in urothelial cancer. Study as a whole: In the mid-2010s therapy began: atezolizumab 1,200 mg intravenously every 3 weeks. Findings of the study overall: For durable-benefit patients, tumor-associated blood clones expanded more at 3 weeks.

PCRs each included synthetic TCR analog templates spiked in. Libraries were prepared by immunoSEQ multiplex PCR; TCRdb keeps only in-frame clonotypes and omits some of them. The sample includes roughly 20,000 clones, roughly 88% of them seen just once. Germline-derived CDR1 and CDR2 are SGDLS and YYNGEE. Germline trimming cut 4 bases from V and 1 base from J; bases unmatched to any gene: 5. This CDR3 comprises 15 residues. Locally advanced or metastatic urothelial carcinoma affected all patients. The source is a man aged 45-65 years with urothelial cancer. The chain carries TRBV9 and TRBJ1-3; 7 bases match TRBD1. This sample comprised PBMCs, obtained around atezolizumab (anti-PD-L1) treatment. CDR3 sequence reads: CASSTDRTSGNTIYF. CDR3 nucleotide sequence: TGTGCCAGCAGCACGGACAGGACATCTGGAAACACCATATATTTT.